The 29 T cell receptor beta chains reported below all come from one sample, sequenced in a study of blood T cell repertoires in COVID-19. Profiling relied on immunoSEQ multiplex PCR, and the TCRdb table lists in-frame clones only, not all of them. This table holds 200,000 to 250,000 clones, 83% found once. Source material: PBMCs or T cells enriched from blood (not recorded which). Receptors originate from a woman aged 45-65 years who had been exposed to COVID-19.

The rearrangement joins TRBV28 to TRBJ2-1; 8 nucleotides align to TRBD2. This CDR3 region has 15 residues. Germline CDR1 and CDR2: MDHEN and SYDVKM. The ends lost 5 bases at V and 1 base at J; junction bases unmatched: 4. The DNA for the CDR3 is TGTGCCAGCAGTGAAGCGGGGGCTTCCTACAATGAGCAGTTCTTC. Translating it yields CASSEAGASYNEQFF. Together with reference TRBV28 and TRBJ2-1, the CDR3 gives the full variable domain: DVKVTQSSRYLVKRTGEKVFLECVQDMDHENMFWYRQDPGLGLRLIYFSYDVKMKEKGDIPEGYSVSREKKERFSLILESASTNQTSMYLCASSEAGASYNEQFFGPGTRLTVL.

This chain joins TRBV7-2 and TRBJ2-4, with D possibly being TRBD1 (6 bases). Germline V gene data show CDR1 as SGHTA and CDR2 as FQGNSA. The V end was cut by 5 bases, the J end by 1 base, with 15 bases between. The CDR3 contains 16 residues. The CDR3 sequence is CASSVGTLGAKNIQYF. In DNA form, the CDR3 reads TGTGCCAGCAGCGTAGGGACACTCGGGGCCAAAAACATTCAGTACTTC.

The chain is built from TRBV5-1 and TRBJ1-1; D is uncertain. CDR3 length: 13 residues. Germline V gene sequence: CDR1 SGHRS, CDR2 YFSETQ. V lost 8 bases and J 4 bases, leaving 15 bases between the germline ends. In DNA, the CDR3 is TGCGCCAGTGGCCAGGAACCCACCACTGAAGCTTTCTTT. It is translated as CASGQEPTTEAFF.

This chain connects TRBV7-2 to TRBJ1-5, with TRBD1 identical over 7 bases. Per the germline V gene, CDR1 is SGHTA and CDR2 is FQGNSA. This CDR3 is 15 amino acids long. The V segment lost 1 base and the J segment 3 bases; nucleotides outside the gene matches: 3. CDR3: CASSLGTGHNQPQHF. For the CDR3, the DNA is TGTGCCAGCAGCTTAGGGACAGGCCACAATCAGCCCCAGCATTTT.

The rearrangement links TRBV5-4 to TRBJ2-5; tentatively, D is TRBD2 (6 bases). The germline CDR1 and CDR2 sequences are SGHNT and YYREEE (reference sequence). CDR3 length: 16 amino acids. The V and J ends lost 2 bases and 5 bases respectively, with 19 bases between them. Here the CDR3 DNA reads TGTGCCAGCAGCTTCGGGACTCCGCCCCTCGGGGAGACCCAGTACTTC. This codes for CASSFGTPPLGETQYF.

V gene TRBV7-8 combines with J gene TRBJ2-7; 9 bases line up with TRBD1. The CDR3 loop spans 12 amino acids. V gave up 3 bases and J gave up 12 bases; unmatched junction bases: 6. From germline, CDR1 is SGHVS and CDR2 FQNEAQ. CDR3 sequence reads: CASSLDRDRAYF. Written as DNA, the CDR3 is TGTGCCAGCAGCTTGGATAGGGACAGGGCGTACTTC.

The table lists this clone with many counts. This chain links TRBV3-1 (or the pseudogene TRBV3-2) with TRBJ1-2; 7 bases match TRBD1. CDR1 LGHDT and CDR2 YNNKEL come from the germline V gene (reference sequence). This CDR3 has 17 amino acids. Trimming cost V 2 bases and J 1 base; bases outside gene matches: 10. CDR3 amino acids: CASSQLTGLMGNYGYTF. The DNA for the CDR3 is TGTGCCAGCAGCCAACTGACAGGGTTAATGGGTAACTATGGCTACACCTTC.

The V gene is TRBV27, the J gene TRBJ1-2; 7 nucleotides align to TRBD1. The V gene end was trimmed by 2 bases and the J gene end by 0 bases; junction bases not matched to a gene: 3. Germline V gives CDR1 MNHEY, CDR2 SMNVEV (reference sequence). This CDR3 is 15 amino acids long. CDR3: CASSLEGAANYGYTF. The CDR3, as DNA: TGTGCCAGCAGTTTAGAGGGGGCAGCTAACTATGGCTACACCTTC.

This rearrangement joins TRBV2 to TRBJ1-5, with 7 bases that match TRBD1. Germline CDR1 and CDR2: SNHLY and FYNNEI. This CDR3 contains 15 residues. With V trimmed by 5 bases and J by 2 bases, 6 bases remained unmatched. The DNA of the CDR3 is TGTGCCAGCAGTTATCCCGGACAGGGCAATCAGCCCCAGCATTTT. Amino acids: CASSYPGQGNQPQHF.

The chain's CDR3 is CASSQVGLAAYNEQFF. The DNA of the CDR3 is TGTGCCAGCAGCCAAGTGGGACTAGCGGCCTACAATGAGCAGTTCTTC. The V gene is TRBV14, the J gene TRBJ2-1; TRBD2 matches at 11 bases. CDR1 and CDR2 from the germline V gene are SGHDN and FVKESK. J lost 2 bases, V lost 1 base, and 1 base had no gene match. The CDR3 loop spans 16 amino acids.

This chain links TRBV19 with TRBJ1-6, with D perhaps TRBD1 (5 bases). Germline CDR1 and CDR2: LNHDA and SQIVND (reference sequence). V gave up 3 bases and J gave up 13 bases, with 16 bases separating them. The CDR3 extends over 14 amino acids. The CDR3 sequence: CASSMGREGWPLHF. The CDR3 nucleotides are TGTGCCAGTAGTATGGGCAGGGAAGGGTGGCCCCTCCACTTT.

This chain joins TRBV27 and TRBJ2-7; no firm D call. Trimming cost V 4 bases and J 7 bases, with 14 bases left between them. This CDR3 comprises 13 residues. The germline V gene encodes CDR1 MNHEY and CDR2 SMNVEV (reference sequence). Here the CDR3 DNA reads TGTGCCAGCAGTTCCCCCGACCCCAGGGAGCAGTACTTC. Its protein product is CASSSPDPREQYF.

The gene calls are TRBV28 and TRBJ1-1; 7 bases map to TRBD1. The CDR3 contains 12 residues. The V gene end was trimmed by 6 bases and the J gene end by 6 bases; junction bases not matched to a gene: 4. Per germline, CDR1 MDHEN and CDR2 SYDVKM. CDR3 nucleotides: TGTGCCAGCAGCCAGGGGGGACCTGAAGCTTTCTTT. This translates into CASSQGGPEAFF.

The count of this clone is one. The chain employs TRBV5-6 and TRBJ2-7; possibly TRBD1 for D (5 bases). CDR3 length equals 12 residues. The germline CDR1 and CDR2 sequences are SGHDT and YYEEEE. Trimming removed 0 bases at V and 7 bases at J, with 8 bases between. This chain's CDR3 is CASSLAGQEQYF. Written as DNA, the CDR3 is TGTGCCAGCAGCTTGGCAGGGCAAGAGCAGTACTTC.

This chain connects TRBV7-2 to TRBJ1-3; D unclear. CDR3 size: 15 residues. CDR1 is SGHTA, CDR2 FQGNSA, per germline. The V end lost 5 bases, the J end lost 0 bases, and 11 bases lay between the germline ends. The CDR3 loop is CASSPRLSSGNTIYF. The CDR3 DNA follows: TGTGCCAGCAGCCCCAGACTGAGCTCTGGAAACACCATATATTTT. Together with reference TRBV7-2 and TRBJ1-3, the CDR3 gives the full variable domain: GAGVSQSPSNKVTEKGKDVELRCDPISGHTALYWYRQSLGQGLEFLIYFQGNSAPDKSGLPSDRFSAERTGGSVSTLTIQRTQQEDSAVYLCASSPRLSSGNTIYFGEGSWLTVV.

The chain has TRBV6-1 and TRBJ2-3, with TRBD2 matching over 10 bases. CDR3 size: 18 residues. V was pared by 4 bases and J by 4 bases, with 14 bases of the junction left unmatched. Germline V CDR1 and CDR2: MNHNS, SASEGT. The CDR3 DNA follows: TGTGCCAGCAGTGTATGGGGGACCTCCGGGACTAGCGCAGATACGCAGTATTTT. This encodes CASSVWGTSGTSADTQYF.

This chain connects TRBV6-2 or TRBV6-3 to TRBJ2-1; possible D gene TRBD2, 6 bases. V was pared by 4 bases and J by 8 bases, with 18 bases between. Germline V gene sequence: CDR1 MNHEY, CDR2 SVGEGT. The CDR3 is made up of 15 amino acids. CDR3 coding DNA: TGTGCCAGCAGTTCCCAGCGGGCTCTTTTGGATGAGCAGTTCTTC. It is translated as CASSSQRALLDEQFF.

The chain couples TRBV7-2 to TRBJ1-1; a possible D gene is TRBD1 (6 bases). CDR3 size: 13 residues. Trimming took off 4 bases at V and 5 bases at J, with 11 bases between the two ends. The V gene's germline CDR1 is SGHTA and CDR2 FQGNSA. The CDR3 DNA reads as TGTGCCAGCAGCTCTCAGGGGAAAACTGAAGCTTTCTTT. Translating it yields CASSSQGKTEAFF. The full variable domain, in which reference TRBV7-2 and TRBJ1-1 provide the parts outside the CDR3, is GAGVSQSPSNKVTEKGKDVELRCDPISGHTALYWYRQSLGQGLEFLIYFQGNSAPDKSGLPSDRFSAERTGGSVSTLTIQRTQQEDSAVYLCASSSQGKTEAFFGQGTRLTVV.

To note about this clone: Other DNA variants within this sample encode the same CDR3. The chain combines TRBV24-1 with TRBJ1-1; 7 bases are a match to TRBD1. Germline CDR1 KGHDR, CDR2 SFDVKD. V shed 7 bases and J 2 bases; nucleotides not matched to a gene: 3. The CDR3 runs 13 residues. CDR3 sequence reads: CATSNRGNTEAFF. For the CDR3, the DNA is TGTGCCACCAGCAACAGGGGAAACACTGAAGCTTTCTTT.

The CDR3, as DNA: TGTGCCAGCAAAGGGGACAGATCGGGCTATGGCTACACCTTC. It specifies CASKGDRSGYGYTF. The V and J genes are TRBV3-1 (or the pseudogene TRBV3-2) and TRBJ1-2, with 7 bases that match TRBD1. V shed 7 bases and J 4 bases; nucleotides not matched to a gene: 9. In germline, CDR1 is LGHDT, CDR2 YNNKEL (reference sequence). CDR3 size: 14 residues.

This chain links TRBV13 with TRBJ1-1, with D possibly being TRBD1 (6 bases). The V and J ends lost 1 base and 6 bases respectively, with 15 bases between them. In germline, CDR1 is PRHDT, CDR2 FYEKMQ (reference sequence). There are 15 residues in the CDR3. The CDR3 DNA reads as TGTGCCAGCAGCTTAGTTGGAAGGGAGGGGGCTGAAGCTTTCTTT. Amino acid sequence: CASSLVGREGAEAFF.

The rearrangement joins TRBV7-2 to TRBJ1-6; D is undetermined. This CDR3 comprises 15 residues. Germline CDR1 is SGHTA and CDR2 is FQGNSA. V gave up 0 bases and J gave up 9 bases, with 12 bases separating them. The DNA of the CDR3 is TGTGCCAGCAGCTTAGCCCAGGAGGGCTTTTCACCCCTCCACTTT. The encoded protein is CASSLAQEGFSPLHF.

V gene TRBV5-1 combines with J gene TRBJ2-1; D gene uncertain. Germline CDR1 reads SGHRS; CDR2 reads YFSETQ. The CDR3 loop spans 15 amino acids. V shed 0 bases and J shed 4 bases, with 11 bases lying between them. CDR3 DNA sequence: TGCGCCAGCAGCTTGGGAGGCGGAACTTACAATGAGCAGTTCTTC. It yields the protein CASSLGGGTYNEQFF.

The genes are TRBV13 and TRBJ1-6; TRBD1 might be the D (5 bases). Trimming removed 2 bases at V and 13 bases at J, with 9 bases between. CDR1 is PRHDT and CDR2 is FYEKMQ in the germline V gene (reference sequence). The CDR3 is 12 residues long. The CDR3 DNA is TGTGCCAGCAGCTTAAGACAGCCTCCCCTCCACTTT. Translation gives CASSLRQPPLHF.

This clone was detected only once. The chain carries TRBV6-5 and TRBJ2-7, with 7 bases lining up with TRBD1. The ends lost 7 bases at V and 4 bases at J; junction bases unmatched: 10. Germline CDR1 MNHEY, CDR2 SVGAGI. The CDR3 extends over 14 amino acids. CDR3 residues: CASTGGQSAYEQYF. CDR3 DNA: TGTGCCAGCACAGGGGGACAGAGTGCTTACGAGCAGTACTTC.

This clone occurred a few times. The chain couples TRBV11-2 to TRBJ2-1; 14 bases are a match to TRBD2. Unmatched junction bases numbered 8, after V lost 6 bases and J lost 10 bases. Germline V gene data show CDR1 as SGHAT and CDR2 as FQNNGV. The CDR3 sequence is 15 residues long. DNA for the CDR3: TGTGCCAGCAGTCCCGGGACTAGCGGGGGCAGGGAGCAGTTCTTC. It specifies CASSPGTSGGREQFF.

The chain has TRBV6-5 and TRBJ1-1; D is possibly TRBD1 (6 bases). Trimming took off 7 bases at V and 1 base at J, with 13 bases between the two ends. The germline gives CDR1 MNHEY, CDR2 SVGAGI. The CDR3 spans 14 residues. CDR3 sequence (DNA): TGTGCCAGCATCCGGAGGGGGGGGAACACTGAAGCTTTCTTT. Translated: CASIRRGGNTEAFF.

The chain combines TRBV3-1 (or the pseudogene TRBV3-2) with TRBJ2-1, with D tentatively TRBD2 (5 bases). The V and J ends lost 1 base and 9 bases respectively, with 13 bases between them. CDR1 is LGHDT, CDR2 YNNKEL, per germline (reference sequence). The CDR3 consists of 14 residues. The CDR3 DNA sequence: TGTGCCAGCAGCCAAGGGACGAATCGGGGTGAGCAGTTCTTC. Translated: CASSQGTNRGEQFF.

The chain employs TRBV29-1 and TRBJ2-5, with D maybe TRBD1 (6 bases). The ends were cut back, 6 bases at V and 5 bases at J, with 7 bases in the middle. Germline CDR1 and CDR2: SQVTM and ANQGSEA. The CDR3 extends over 10 amino acids. The CDR3 DNA is TGCAGCGTGGGGGCGGAGACCCAGTACTTC. Translated: CSVGAETQYF.